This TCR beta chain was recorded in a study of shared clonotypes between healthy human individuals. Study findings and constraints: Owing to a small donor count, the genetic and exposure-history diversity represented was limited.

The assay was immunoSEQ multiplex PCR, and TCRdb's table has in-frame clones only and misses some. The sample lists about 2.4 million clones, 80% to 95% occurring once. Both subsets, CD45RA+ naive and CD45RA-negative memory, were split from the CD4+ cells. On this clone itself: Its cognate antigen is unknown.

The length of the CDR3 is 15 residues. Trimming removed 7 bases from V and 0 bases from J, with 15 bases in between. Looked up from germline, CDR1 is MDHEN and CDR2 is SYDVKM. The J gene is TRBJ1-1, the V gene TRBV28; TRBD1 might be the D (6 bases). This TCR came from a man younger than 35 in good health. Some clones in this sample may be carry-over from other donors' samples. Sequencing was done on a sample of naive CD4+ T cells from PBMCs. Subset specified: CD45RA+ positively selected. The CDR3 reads CASTSTGTLNTEAFF. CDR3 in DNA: TGTGCCAGCACCTCAACAGGGACTTTGAACACTGAAGCTTTCTTT.